Detailed here is one T cell receptor beta chain. Its antigen is as yet unknown. TCRdb used MiXCR to reprocess the RT-PCR reads, holding one entry per CDR3 protein. The sample comprises a few hundred thousand distinct CDR3 sequences, approximately 10% of which are singletons, and more than 9.5% rests with the top ten. The sample is drawn from a study of response to subunit inactivated influenza vaccine. Study outcomes and limitations: Authors suggested each seasonal influenza vaccination recruits few new T cells.

The same data also contributed to another study, on T cells expressing NK-cell markers. That work adds: In generating TCR beta cDNA, 5'RACE template switching with UMIs was used. Sorted CD3+CD56+NKG2C+, CD3+CD56+NKG2C- and CD3+CD56-NKG2C+ T cells supplied TCR beta repertoires. Seven HCMV-seropositive donors and one seronegative donor made up the eight sequenced donors. In four donors, dominant clonotypes made up 28.3-60.1% of CD3+CD56-NKG2C+ cells.

The sequence was collected from a middle-aged man who received an inactivated influenza vaccine. The source was PBMCs from blood, collected on the day of vaccination.

CDR3 amino acids: CASTPTGRGEKLFF. The CDR3 DNA reads as TGTGCCAGCACCCCTACAGGGAGGGGTGAAAAACTGTTTTTT. This chain joins TRBV12-3 or TRBV12-4 and TRBJ1-4, with a possible D match to TRBD1 (6 bases). The CDR3 contains 14 residues. Trimming removed 7 bases from V and 7 bases from J, with 16 bases in between.